This TCR beta chain was retrieved from a study of T cell clones after liver transplantation. For the study at large: Timepoints were pre-transplant, pre-withdrawal, and after withdrawal was completed or failed.

Assay used: immunoSEQ multiplex PCR; TCRdb lists only in-frame clones, some missing. The table shows about 15,000 clones, with around 82% occurring only once. CD3+CD4+ and CD3+CD8+ cells were FACS-sorted from thawed unstimulated PBMCs. Sequences were derived from CD8+ T cells from blood, sampled approximately 50 months after liver transplant. This clonotype originated in a human patient who received a liver transplant. Some T cells may have originated in the graft donor.

CDR3 sequence: CASSGNSGELFF. CDR3 nucleotide sequence: TGTGCCAGCAGCGGAAATTCCGGGGAGCTGTTTTTT. The rearrangement links TRBV9 to TRBJ2-2; D ambiguous. Germline lookup yields CDR1 SGDLS and CDR2 YYNGEE. The CDR3 runs to 12 residues. V gave up 3 bases and J gave up 6 bases, with 6 bases separating them.